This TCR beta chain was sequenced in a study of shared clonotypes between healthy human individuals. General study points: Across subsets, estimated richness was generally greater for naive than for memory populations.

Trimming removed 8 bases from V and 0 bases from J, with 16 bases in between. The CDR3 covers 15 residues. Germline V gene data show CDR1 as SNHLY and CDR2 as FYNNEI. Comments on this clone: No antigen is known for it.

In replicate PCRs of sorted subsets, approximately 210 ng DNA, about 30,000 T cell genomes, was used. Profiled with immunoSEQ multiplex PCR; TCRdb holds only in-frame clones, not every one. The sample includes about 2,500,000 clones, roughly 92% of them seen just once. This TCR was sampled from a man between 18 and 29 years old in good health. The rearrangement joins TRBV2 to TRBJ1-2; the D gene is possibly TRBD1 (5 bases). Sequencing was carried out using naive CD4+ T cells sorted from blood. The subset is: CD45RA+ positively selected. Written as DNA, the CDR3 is TGTGCCAGCTCGCGCAGGGTACAAGCTAACTATGGCTACACCTTC. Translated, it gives CASSRRVQANYGYTF.